The 3 T cell receptor beta chains given below trace back to one sample, sequenced in a study of cytomegalovirus exposure and HLA in healthy donors listed by TCRdb under 2017. Library creation used the immunoSEQ multiplex PCR assay. The multiplex PCR relied on a mix of 60 forward primers for TCR Vbeta segments and 13 reverse primers for TCR Jbeta segments. TCRdb holds this immuneACCESS table with in-frame rearrangements only. Some clones are missing; in checked studies, unresolved V genes explain under half, and the rest has no known cause. The sample table shows 150,000 to 200,000 clones, and 80% to 90% are seen once. Clones ranked in the top ten supply 4.9% of the sample. Sequencing was carried out using PBMCs. The receptors come from a woman between 18 and 30 years old in good health and CMV-seropositive.

V gene TRBV7-2 combines with J gene TRBJ2-7, with unresolved D. The length of the CDR3 is 16 residues. V lost 6 bases to trimming and J lost 4 bases, with 22 bases between them. Germline values: CDR1 SGHTA, CDR2 FQGNSA. The CDR3 spells CASRPQVNPSLYEQYF. CDR3 coding DNA: TGTGCCAGCAGACCCCAGGTGAACCCATCTTTGTACGAGCAGTACTTC. Supplemented by reference TRBV7-2 and TRBJ2-7, the full variable domain reads GAGVSQSPSNKVTEKGKDVELRCDPISGHTALYWYRQSLGQGLEFLIYFQGNSAPDKSGLPSDRFSAERTGGSVSTLTIQRTQQEDSAVYLCASRPQVNPSLYEQYFGPGTRLTVT.

This clone was recorded only once. The CDR3 loop reads CASSSLGNNGYTF. CDR3 coding DNA: TGTGCCAGTAGTTCTCTAGGCAACAATGGCTACACCTTC. The chain combines TRBV19 with TRBJ1-2; no definite D call. The CDR3 is 13 residues long. Germline values: CDR1 LNHDA, CDR2 SQIVND (reference sequence). V was trimmed by 5 bases and J by 6 bases, leaving 13 bases between them.

The CDR3 spells CAIRDDISETQYF. DNA for the CDR3: TGTGCCATCAGAGATGACATCTCGGAGACCCAGTACTTC. The chain uses TRBV10-3 and TRBJ2-5; no clear D gene. Germline CDR1 is ENHRY and CDR2 is SYGVKD. This CDR3 is built from 13 residues. V shed 6 bases and J shed 5 bases, with 13 bases lying between them.